This T cell receptor (beta chain) was recovered during a study of CD8+ T cells in alopecia areata. Findings and caveats of the study: Whether baseline CD8+ expansion is linked to response remains uncertain, given a single nonresponder. Tofacitinib delivered significant drops in scalp clonality and in expanded CD8+ clones among the top 100. Persistence of many expanded lesional clones was seen in scalp and blood during tofacitinib.

Remarks on this clone: Its antigen is as yet unknown.

Treatment of the sample: oral pan-JAK inhibitor, 5-10 mg twice daily. PBMCs were stained for CD3, CD4 and CD8, and CD4+ and CD8+ T cells were sorted. Reverse transcribed after extraction, RNA yielded cDNA as the sequencing template. Some clones are missing from TCRdb's copy, which holds only in-frame ones; the method was immunoSEQ multiplex PCR. The sample consists of about 64,000 clones, 40% to 55% of them appearing once. Specimen: CD8+ T cells sorted from blood, collected at approximately week 37, from a patient treated with tofacitinib. This receptor was identified in a human donor with alopecia areata.

The DNA for the CDR3 is TGTGCCAGCAGCCCCGGGGGGAGTACAGATACGCAGTATTTT. It yields the protein CASSPGGSTDTQYF. The rearrangement joins TRBV7-2 to TRBJ2-3; 7 positions agree with TRBD2. The germline V gene has CDR1 SGHTA and CDR2 FQGNSA. V shed 5 bases and J 3 bases; nucleotides not matched to a gene: 5. The CDR3 consists of 14 residues.